These T cell receptor beta chains were read from a single sample in a study of blood T cell repertoires in COVID-19. Profiling relied on immunoSEQ multiplex PCR, and the TCRdb table lists in-frame clones only, not all of them. The sample contains 60,000 to 70,000 clones, nearly 85% of which appear only once. Sequenced input: peripheral blood. The receptor source for this set is a human donor in a cohort sampled during active COVID-19. The CDR3 runs from the conserved cysteine through the conserved F or W. D genes are given only for firm matches. Clone size is stated in some rows and not others, as once, few, many or a class when expanded.

d_call clone_size j_call v_call cdr3_nt cdr3_aa
- many TRBJ1-2 TRBV4-2 TGTGCCAGCAGCCAAGTTGGGAGGGGTCAGGGCTACACCTTC CASSQVGRGQGYTF
TRBD2 - TRBJ2-7 TRBV6-5 TGTGCCAGCAGGAACGGGGGGGCAGGCTACGAGCAGTACTTC CASRNGGAGYEQYF
- - TRBJ1-2 TRBV28 TGTGCCACCGGGGTAGGGTATGGCTACACCTTC CATGVGYGYTF
- once TRBJ1-2 TRBV18 TGTGCCAGCTCACCGATCACGAGGGTAGACTATGGCTACACCTTC CASSPITRVDYGYTF
TRBD1 - TRBJ2-7 TRBV5-4 TGTGCCAGCAGCCCCGGCGGGACAGGGTCCTACGAGCAGTACTTC CASSPGGTGSYEQYF
- - TRBJ1-1 TRBV19 TGTGCCAGTAGTATTAGACAGAACACTGAAGCTTTCTTT CASSIRQNTEAFF
TRBD2 - TRBJ2-3 TRBV7-9 TGTGCCAGCAGCTCAGGACTAGCGGGGGCCTCTAGCACAGATACGCAGTATTTT CASSSGLAGASSTDTQYF
- - TRBJ1-3 TRBV28 TGTGCCAGCAGTCGGGACACGAGCTCTGGAAACACCATATATTTT CASSRDTSSGNTIYF
- once TRBJ2-7 TRBV9 TGTGCCAGCAGCCCCAGGGGTCTACACGAGCAGTACTTC CASSPRGLHEQYF
- - TRBJ1-3 TRBV20-1 TGCAGTGCTAGTCCGAGCCTGAACTCTGGAAACACCATATATTTT CSASPSLNSGNTIYF
TRBD1 few TRBJ2-4 TRBV7-9 TGTGCCAGCAGCTTAGGTTTGTCAGGGGGTGACATTCAGTACTTC CASSLGLSGGDIQYF
- - TRBJ2-3 TRBV5-6 TGTGCCAGCAGCTTGTTTGGCAGGGTCAAGCCGGATACGCAGTATTTT CASSLFGRVKPDTQYF
TRBD1 - TRBJ1-1 TRBV28 TGTGCCAGCGGGGACAGGGGGCGAAGCACTGAAGCTTTCTTT CASGDRGRSTEAFF
- - TRBJ2-3 TRBV7-9 TGTGCCAGCAGCATCGGGACAATTACTACAGATACGCAGTATTTT CASSIGTITTDTQYF
TRBD1 - TRBJ2-7 TRBV27 TGTGCCAGCAGTTTTCTGGCAGGGGGATACGAGCAGTACTTC CASSFLAGGYEQYF
- - TRBJ2-1 TRBV2 TGTGCCAGCAGTGAGCGACAGATCTACAATGAGCAGTTCTTC CASSERQIYNEQFF
- few TRBJ2-2 TRBV20-1 TGCAGTGCTAGTTCTAGCCGCGCGAACACCGGGGAGCTGTTTTTT CSASSSRANTGELFF
- - TRBJ1-4 TRBV25-1 TGTGCCAGCAGTGATCGTTCAGGGCCTAATGAAAAACTGTTTTTT CASSDRSGPNEKLFF
- - TRBJ2-3 TRBV5-1 TGCGCCAGCAGCCTCGGGACACCCACAGATACGCAGTATTTT CASSLGTPTDTQYF
- once TRBJ1-5 TRBV18 TGTGCCAGCTCATTCGGGATTAATCAGCCCCAGCATTTT CASSFGINQPQHF
TRBD1 - TRBJ1-4 TRBV28 TGTGCCAGCAGTCCCGGGACAGCAACTAATGAAAAACTGTTTTTT CASSPGTATNEKLFF
- - TRBJ2-7 TRBV5-1 TGCGCCAGCAGCTTGGCCCCGACAGAACTCTCCTACGAGCAGTACTTC CASSLAPTELSYEQYF